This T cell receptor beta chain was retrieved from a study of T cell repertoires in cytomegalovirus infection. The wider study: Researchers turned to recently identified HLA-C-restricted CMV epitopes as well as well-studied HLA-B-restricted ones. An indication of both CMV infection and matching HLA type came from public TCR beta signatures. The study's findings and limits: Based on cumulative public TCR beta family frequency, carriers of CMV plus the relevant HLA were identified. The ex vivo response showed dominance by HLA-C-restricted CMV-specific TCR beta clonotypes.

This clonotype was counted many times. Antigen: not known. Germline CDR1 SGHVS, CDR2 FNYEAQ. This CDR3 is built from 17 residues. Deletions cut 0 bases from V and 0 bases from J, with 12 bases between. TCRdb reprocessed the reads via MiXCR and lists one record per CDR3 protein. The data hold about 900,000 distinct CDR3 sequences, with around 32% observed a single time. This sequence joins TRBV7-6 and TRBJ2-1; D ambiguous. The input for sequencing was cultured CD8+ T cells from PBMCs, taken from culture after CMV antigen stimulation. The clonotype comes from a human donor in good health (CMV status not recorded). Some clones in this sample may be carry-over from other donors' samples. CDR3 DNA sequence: TGTGCCAGCAGCTTAGCGCCAGTAACGAGCTCCTACAATGAGCAGTTCTTC. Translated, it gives CASSLAPVTSSYNEQFF.